The source of this T cell receptor delta chain is a study of human gamma delta and Vdelta1 T cells (dated by TCRdb to 2016 to 2019). In terms of the full investigation: The study investigated Delta One T cells, Vd1+ gamma-delta T cells, as cytotoxic effectors against acute myeloid leukemia.

A remark on this clone: The target of this receptor is not known. It may be a read error: a sequence one base away is much more abundant. The sample holds other DNA sequences that translate to the same CDR3.

The CDR3, from cysteine to phenylalanine, totals 23 residues. The sequence is cut down to CDR3 DNA, 69 bases in frame from base 1. In the germline V gene, CDR1 corresponds to TSWWSYY and CDR2 to QGS. The trim is 0 bases for V and 2 bases for J, with a gap of 34 bases between the germline ends. Library method: PCR. Sequencing relied on an Illumina MiSeq. TCRdb called clones afresh from the public reads with CATT; identical DNA rows were later merged. For this sample the table gives thousands of delta-chain clones, of which about 9.4% were detected only once. The ten biggest clones cover less than 15% of the sample.

The rearrangement combines TRDV1 with TRDJ1; 5 matching bases give a weak D call of TRDD2. The TCR originated in a human donor in good health. The sample consisted of naive CD27+ Vdelta1 gamma-delta T cells from blood. The CDR3 protein is CALGELGPPKRMRGIRRTDKLIF. At the DNA level, the sequence is TGTGCTCTTGGGGAACTAGGCCCTCCTAAGCGGATGAGGGGTATAAGGCGGACCGATAAACTCATCTTT.